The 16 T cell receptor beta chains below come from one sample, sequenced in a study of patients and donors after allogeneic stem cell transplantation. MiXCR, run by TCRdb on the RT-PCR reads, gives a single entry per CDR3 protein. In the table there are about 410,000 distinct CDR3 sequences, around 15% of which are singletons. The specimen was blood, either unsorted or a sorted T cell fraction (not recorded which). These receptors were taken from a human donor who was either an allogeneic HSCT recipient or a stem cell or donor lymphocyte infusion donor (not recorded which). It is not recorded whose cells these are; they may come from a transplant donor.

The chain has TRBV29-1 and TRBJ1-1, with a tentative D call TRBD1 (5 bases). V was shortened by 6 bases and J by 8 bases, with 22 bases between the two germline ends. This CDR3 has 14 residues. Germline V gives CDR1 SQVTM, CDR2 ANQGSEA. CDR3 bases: TGCAGCGTGGAATTCTCCTACAGGACCGGGGAAGCTTTCTTT. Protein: CSVEFSYRTGEAFF.

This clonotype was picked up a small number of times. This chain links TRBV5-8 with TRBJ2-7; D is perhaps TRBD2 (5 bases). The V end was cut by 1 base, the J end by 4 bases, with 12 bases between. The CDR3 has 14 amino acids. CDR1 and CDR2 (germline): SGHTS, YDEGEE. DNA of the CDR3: TGTGCCAGCAGCTTGTATTATACGGGATACGAGCAGTACTTC. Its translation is CASSLYYTGYEQYF.

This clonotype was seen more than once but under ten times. CDR3 sequence: CASSLAGQTNHF. The DNA of the CDR3 is TGTGCCAGCAGCTTAGCGGGACAGACCAACCACTTT. The chain has TRBV7-8 and TRBJ1-6; TRBD1 matches at 7 bases. Germline V gives CDR1 SGHVS, CDR2 FQNEAQ. The CDR3 runs 12 residues. With 0 bases clipped from V and 18 bases from J, the junction kept 5 bases outside the gene matches.

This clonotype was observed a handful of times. CDR3 DNA sequence: TGTGCCAGCAGCGTAGGTGGCAGGGACCAAGAGACCCAGTACTTC. As protein: CASSVGGRDQETQYF. The chain couples TRBV9 to TRBJ2-5; D may be TRBD1 (5 bases). The V gene's germline CDR1 is SGDLS and CDR2 YYNGEE. The CDR3 loop spans 15 amino acids. V lost 0 bases and J lost 0, with 9 bases in between. Looking up the rest from reference TRBV9 and TRBJ2-5 gives the full variable domain: DSGVTQTPKHLITATGQRVTLRCSPRSGDLSVYWYQQSLDQGLQFLIQYYNGEERAKGNILERFSAQQFPDLHSELNLSSLELGDSALYFCASSVGGRDQETQYFGPGTRLLVL.

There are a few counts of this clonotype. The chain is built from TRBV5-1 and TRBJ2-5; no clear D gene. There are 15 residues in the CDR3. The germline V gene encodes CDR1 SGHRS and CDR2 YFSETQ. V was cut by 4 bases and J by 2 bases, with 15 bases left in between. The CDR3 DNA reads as TGCGCCAGCAGCCGAGGAGAGTTCGGGCAAGAGACCCAGTACTTC. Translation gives CASSRGEFGQETQYF.

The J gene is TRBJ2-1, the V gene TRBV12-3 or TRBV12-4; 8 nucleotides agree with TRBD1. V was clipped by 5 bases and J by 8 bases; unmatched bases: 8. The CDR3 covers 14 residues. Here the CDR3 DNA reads TGTGCCAGCAGTCCCCGGACAGGGTGGGATGAGCAGTTCTTC. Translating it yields CASSPRTGWDEQFF.

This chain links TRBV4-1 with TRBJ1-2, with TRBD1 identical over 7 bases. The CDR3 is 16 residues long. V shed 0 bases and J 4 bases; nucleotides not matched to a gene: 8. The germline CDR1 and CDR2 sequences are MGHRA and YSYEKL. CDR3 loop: CASSQDPFGTVYGYTF. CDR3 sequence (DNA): TGCGCCAGCAGCCAAGATCCATTCGGGACAGTCTATGGCTACACCTTC.

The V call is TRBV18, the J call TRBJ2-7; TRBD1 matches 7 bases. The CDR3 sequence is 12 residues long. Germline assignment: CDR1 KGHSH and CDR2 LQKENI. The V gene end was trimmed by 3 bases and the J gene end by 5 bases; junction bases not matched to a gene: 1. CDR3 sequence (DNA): TGTGCCAGCTCACCCGGACAGGACGAGCAGTACTTC. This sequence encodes CASSPGQDEQYF. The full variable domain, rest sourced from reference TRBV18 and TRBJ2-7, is NAGVMQNPRHLVRRRGQEARLRCSPMKGHSHVYWYRQLPEEGLKFMVYLQKENIIDESGMPKERFSAEFPKEGPSILRIQQVVRGDSAAYFCASSPGQDEQYFGPGTRLTVT.

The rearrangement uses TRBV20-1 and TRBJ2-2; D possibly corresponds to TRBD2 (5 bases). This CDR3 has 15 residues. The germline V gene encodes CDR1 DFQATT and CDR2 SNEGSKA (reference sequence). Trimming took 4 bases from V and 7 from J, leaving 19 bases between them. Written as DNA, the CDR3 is TGCAGTGCTACTGTACCGCCGGGCGGAGGCGGGGAGCTGTTTTTT. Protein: CSATVPPGGGGELFF.

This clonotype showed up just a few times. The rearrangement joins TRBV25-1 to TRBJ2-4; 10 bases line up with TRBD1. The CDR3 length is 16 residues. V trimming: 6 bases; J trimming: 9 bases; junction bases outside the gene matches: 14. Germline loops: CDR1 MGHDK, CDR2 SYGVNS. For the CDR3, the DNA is TGTGCCAGCAGGAAGAGATACGGGACAGGGGTAGTCATTCAGTACTTC. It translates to CASRKRYGTGVVIQYF. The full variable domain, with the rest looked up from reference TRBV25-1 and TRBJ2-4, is EADIYQTPRYLVIGTGKKITLECSQTMGHDKMYWYQQDPGMELHLIHYSYGVNSTEKGDLSSESTVSRIRTEHFPLTLESARPSHTSQYLCASRKRYGTGVVIQYFGAGTRLSVL.

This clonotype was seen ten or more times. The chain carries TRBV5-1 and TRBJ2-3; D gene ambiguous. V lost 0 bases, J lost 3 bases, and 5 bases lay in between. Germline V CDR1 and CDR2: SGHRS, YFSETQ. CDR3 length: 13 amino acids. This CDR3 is CASSLVGTDTQYF. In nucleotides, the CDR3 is TGCGCCAGCAGCTTGGTGGGAACAGATACGCAGTATTTT.

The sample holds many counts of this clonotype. The CDR3: CASSPQDQPQHF. DNA for the CDR3: TGTGCCAGCAGCCCACAGGATCAGCCCCAGCATTTT. The chain joins TRBV28 to TRBJ1-5; weak D call: TRBD1 (5 bases). Germline V gene data show CDR1 as MDHEN and CDR2 as SYDVKM. The V end lost 6 bases, the J end lost 5 bases, and 8 bases lay between the germline ends. The CDR3 length is 12 residues. Combining the CDR3 with reference TRBV28 and TRBJ1-5 gives the whole variable domain DVKVTQSSRYLVKRTGEKVFLECVQDMDHENMFWYRQDPGLGLRLIYFSYDVKMKEKGDIPEGYSVSREKKERFSLILESASTNQTSMYLCASSPQDQPQHFGDGTRLSIL.

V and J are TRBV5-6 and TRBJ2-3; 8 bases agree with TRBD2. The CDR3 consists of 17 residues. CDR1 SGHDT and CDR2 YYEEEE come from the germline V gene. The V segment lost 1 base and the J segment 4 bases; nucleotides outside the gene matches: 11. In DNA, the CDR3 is TGTGCCAGCAGCTTGCCCCCCAGCGGGGGTCTTGCAGATACGCAGTATTTT. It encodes CASSLPPSGGLADTQYF.

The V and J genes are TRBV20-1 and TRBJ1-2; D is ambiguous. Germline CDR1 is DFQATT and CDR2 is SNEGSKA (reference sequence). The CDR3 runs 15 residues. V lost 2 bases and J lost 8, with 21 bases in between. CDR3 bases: TGCAGTGCTAGAACTCTTGGGCAGCAGCACTCCGGCTACACCTTC. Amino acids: CSARTLGQQHSGYTF.

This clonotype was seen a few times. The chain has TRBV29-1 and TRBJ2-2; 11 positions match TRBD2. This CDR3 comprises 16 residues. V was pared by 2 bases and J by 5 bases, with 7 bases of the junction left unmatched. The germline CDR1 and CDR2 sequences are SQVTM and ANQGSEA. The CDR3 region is CSVETSGSVGTGELFF. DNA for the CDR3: TGCAGCGTTGAAACTAGCGGGAGCGTGGGTACCGGGGAGCTGTTTTTT.

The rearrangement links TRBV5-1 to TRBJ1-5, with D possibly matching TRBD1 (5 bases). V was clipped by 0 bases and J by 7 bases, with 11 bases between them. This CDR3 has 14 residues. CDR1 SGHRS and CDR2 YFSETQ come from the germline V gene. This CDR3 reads CASSLALGGQPQHF. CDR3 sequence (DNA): TGCGCCAGCAGCTTGGCCTTGGGGGGGCAGCCCCAGCATTTT.